One T cell receptor (beta chain) is described in this entry. The sample comes from a study of blood T cells in healthy people across ages. The germline V gene encodes CDR1 MNHNS and CDR2 SASEGT. J lost 5 bases, V lost 9 bases, and 9 bases had no gene match. This CDR3 has 13 residues. Primers used in a second PCR of roughly 7 to 12 cycles were a sample-barcoded 5' primer and a J-beta primer mix. TCRdb re-called the 5' RACE reads through MiXCR, storing one row per CDR3 protein. The table shows more than 1 million distinct CDR3 sequences, with more than 40% occurring only once. The receptor was isolated from a woman aged 55-69 years in good health. The chain employs TRBV6-1 and TRBJ2-5; 7 positions agree with TRBD1. Sequenced sample: blood. The chain's CDR3 is CARRTGARETQYF. In nucleotides, the CDR3 is TGTGCCAGGAGGACAGGCGCCAGGGAGACCCAGTACTTC.